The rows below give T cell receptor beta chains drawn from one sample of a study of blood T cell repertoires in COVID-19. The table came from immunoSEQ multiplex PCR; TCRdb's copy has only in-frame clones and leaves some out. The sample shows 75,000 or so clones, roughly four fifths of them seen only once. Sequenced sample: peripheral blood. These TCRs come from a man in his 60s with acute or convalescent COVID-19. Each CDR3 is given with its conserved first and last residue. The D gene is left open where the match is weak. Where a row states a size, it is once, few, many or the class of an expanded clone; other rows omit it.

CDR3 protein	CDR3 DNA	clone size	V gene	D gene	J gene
CASSANRAEKLFF	TGTGCCAGTAGTGCGAACCGTGCGGAAAAACTGTTTTTT	.	TRBV19	.	TRBJ1-4
CASSFGGEVTDTQYF	TGTGCCAGCAGCTTCGGCGGGGAGGTCACAGATACGCAGTATTTT	.	TRBV7-3	.	TRBJ2-3
CASSLVRDRAQETQYF	TGTGCCAGCAGCTTGGTTCGGGACAGGGCTCAAGAGACCCAGTACTTC	.	TRBV5-6	TRBD1	TRBJ2-5
CASSSGQGDYEQYF	TGTGCCAGCAGCTCTGGACAGGGTGACTACGAGCAGTACTTC	.	TRBV7-2	TRBD1	TRBJ2-7
CASSLAGLAGANEQFF	TGTGCCAGCAGTTTGGCGGGACTAGCGGGTGCTAATGAGCAGTTCTTC	once	TRBV27	TRBD2	TRBJ2-1
CASGREGREQFF	TGTGCCAGCGGGCGGGAGGGCCGAGAGCAGTTCTTC	.	TRBV3-1/TRBV3-2	TRBD2	TRBJ2-1
CASSFSDRGDTEAFF	TGTGCCAGCAGTTTCTCAGACAGGGGGGACACTGAAGCTTTCTTT	.	TRBV28	TRBD1	TRBJ1-1
CASSLGPLAGGYTF	TGTGCCAGCAGCTTGGGACCGCTCGCCGGGGGCTACACCTTC	.	TRBV5-7	.	TRBJ1-2
CASSLGGAGSSYEQYF	TGTGCCAGCAGTTTAGGGGGGGCGGGAAGCTCCTACGAGCAGTACTTC	.	TRBV28	.	TRBJ2-7
CASSDTLAEGFF	TGTGCCAGCAGCGATACACTAGCGGAGGGGTTCTTC	once	TRBV7-2	TRBD2	TRBJ2-1
CASSPQGTGSTGELFF	TGCGCCAGCAGCCCCCAAGGGACAGGTAGCACCGGGGAGCTGTTTTTT	few	TRBV5-1	TRBD1	TRBJ2-2
CASSQRYEQYF	TGTGCCAGCAGCCAGAGGTACGAGCAGTACTTC	.	TRBV7-8	.	TRBJ2-7
CASRPGITEAFF	TGTGCCAGCAGACCAGGGATCACTGAAGCTTTCTTT	.	TRBV12-3/TRBV12-4	.	TRBJ1-1
CASSLGLLAAPGRETQYF	TGTGCCAGCAGCCTCGGGCTACTAGCGGCCCCGGGGAGGGAGACCCAGTACTTC	.	TRBV3-1/TRBV3-2	TRBD2	TRBJ2-5
CASSDFPGELFF	TGCGCCAGCAGTGACTTCCCCGGGGAGCTGTTTTTT	.	TRBV10-1	.	TRBJ2-2
CASSLSGGTGNYGYTF	TGTGCCAGCAGCCTAAGCGGTGGGACAGGGAACTATGGCTACACCTTC	.	TRBV13	TRBD1	TRBJ1-2
CASSHGAGWDTQYF	TGTGCCAGCAGCCATGGGGCCGGTTGGGATACGCAGTATTTT	.	TRBV14	.	TRBJ2-3
CASNRDSLSYEQYF	TGCGCCAGCAACCGGGACAGCCTGTCCTACGAGCAGTACTTC	once	TRBV5-1	TRBD1	TRBJ2-7
CATGGRGDEQYF	TGTGCCACAGGTGGCCGCGGGGACGAGCAGTACTTC	.	TRBV10-3	.	TRBJ2-7
CASSLALRSNYGYTF	TGTGCCAGCAGCTTAGCGCTACGGTCGAACTATGGCTACACCTTC	few	TRBV7-2	.	TRBJ1-2
CASSPDRGSEKLFF	TGTGCCAGCAGCCCGGACAGGGGGAGTGAAAAACTGTTTTTT	.	TRBV27	TRBD1	TRBJ1-4
CASSPLDGEAFF	TGTGCCAGCTCACCTCTCGACGGGGAAGCTTTCTTT	.	TRBV18	.	TRBJ1-1
CASSRAGNYGYTF	TGTGCCAGCAGCCGGGCGGGAAACTATGGCTACACCTTC	.	TRBV6-5	.	TRBJ1-2
CASSKRDRGLNTEAFF	TGTGCCAGCAGCAAGCGGGACAGGGGACTGAACACTGAAGCTTTCTTT	once	TRBV5-6	TRBD1	TRBJ1-1
CASSLVTGAKTRSYEQYF	TGTGCCAGCAGTTTGGTGACAGGGGCTAAAACCCGCTCCTACGAGCAGTACTTC	.	TRBV27	TRBD1	TRBJ2-7
CASSRQETQYF	TGTGCCAGCTCCAGACAAGAGACCCAGTACTTC	few	TRBV18	.	TRBJ2-5
CASSSTGGMANEKLFF	TGCGCCAGCAGCTCGACAGGGGGCATGGCTAATGAAAAACTGTTTTTT	once	TRBV4-1	TRBD1	TRBJ1-4
CASSPTRTAGELFF	TGTGCCAGCAGCCCGACCAGGACAGCCGGGGAGCTGTTTTTT	.	TRBV5-5	.	TRBJ2-2
CASSLSPSTGNYGYTF	TGTGCCAGCAGTTTATCCCCATCCACAGGGAACTATGGCTACACCTTC	.	TRBV28	.	TRBJ1-2
CASSLGVGGYEQYF	TGCGCCAGCAGCTTGGGGGTAGGGGGCTACGAGCAGTACTTC	.	TRBV5-1	.	TRBJ2-7
CASSQLTAKETQYF	TGTGCCAGCAGCCAATTGACAGCCAAAGAGACCCAGTACTTC	.	TRBV3-1/TRBV3-2	.	TRBJ2-5
CASSTGLAGGNTDTQYF	TGTGCCAGTAGTACCGGACTAGCGGGGGGGAATACAGATACGCAGTATTTT	.	TRBV19	TRBD2	TRBJ2-3
CASSGTSGVEQFF	TGTGCCAGCAGCGGGACTAGCGGAGTTGAGCAGTTCTTC	.	TRBV6-4	TRBD2	TRBJ2-1
CASSLGGQGVEKLFF	TGTGCCAGCAGCTTGGGTGGACAAGGGGTCGAAAAACTGTTTTTT	.	TRBV7-9	.	TRBJ1-4
CASSGTSGRARAYEQYF	TGTGCCAGCAGTGGGACTAGCGGGAGGGCCCGGGCCTACGAGCAGTACTTC	.	TRBV27	TRBD2	TRBJ2-7
CASSLAAATSTDTQYF	TGCGCCAGCAGCTTGGCCGCTGCGACTAGCACAGATACGCAGTATTTT	.	TRBV5-1	.	TRBJ2-3
CAISADIQGTNEKLFF	TGTGCCATCAGTGCCGATATACAGGGAACTAATGAAAAACTGTTTTTT	once	TRBV10-3	.	TRBJ1-4
CASTAARPPDTQYF	TGTGCCAGCACGGCGGCCCGACCCCCGGATACGCAGTATTTT	.	TRBV2	.	TRBJ2-3
CASSEGQAETQYF	TGTGCCAGCAGTGAAGGACAGGCGGAGACCCAGTACTTC	.	TRBV6-1	.	TRBJ2-5
CASSGRETYQPQHF	TGTGCCAGCAGTGGCAGGGAAACCTATCAGCCCCAGCATTTT	.	TRBV28	.	TRBJ1-5
CASRTGGEKLFF	TGTGCCAGCAGGACAGGGGGTGAAAAACTGTTTTTT	.	TRBV4-2	TRBD1	TRBJ1-4
CASSYRTDGNEQFF	TGCGCCAGCAGCTATCGGACAGATGGTAATGAGCAGTTCTTC	few	TRBV5-1	.	TRBJ2-1
CASSWTGGNGYTF	TGTGCCAGCAGTTGGACAGGGGGCAACGGCTACACCTTC	.	TRBV12-3/TRBV12-4	TRBD1	TRBJ1-2
CASTPTGSDSPLHF	TGTGCCAGCACCCCGACAGGGAGTGATTCACCCCTCCACTTT	.	TRBV28	TRBD1	TRBJ1-6
CASSRPSTGDFYTF	TGTGCCAGCTCACGCCCCTCGACAGGAGACTTCTACACCTTC	once	TRBV18	.	TRBJ1-2
CASTDRGGPYEQYF	TGTGCCAGCACTGACAGGGGCGGACCCTACGAGCAGTACTTC	.	TRBV6-6	TRBD1	TRBJ2-7